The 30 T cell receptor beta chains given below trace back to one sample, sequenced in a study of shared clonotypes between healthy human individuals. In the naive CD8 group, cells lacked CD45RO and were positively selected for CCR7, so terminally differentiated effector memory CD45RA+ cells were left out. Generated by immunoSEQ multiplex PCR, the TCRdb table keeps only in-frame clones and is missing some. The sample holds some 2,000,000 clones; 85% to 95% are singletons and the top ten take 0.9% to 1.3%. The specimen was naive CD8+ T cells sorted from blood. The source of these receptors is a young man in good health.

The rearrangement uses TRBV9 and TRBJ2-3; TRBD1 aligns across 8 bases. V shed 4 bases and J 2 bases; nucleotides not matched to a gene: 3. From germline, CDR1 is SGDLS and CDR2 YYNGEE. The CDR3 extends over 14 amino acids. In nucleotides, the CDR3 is TGTGCCAGCAGCCCGGGACAGGTCACAGATACGCAGTATTTT. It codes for CASSPGQVTDTQYF.

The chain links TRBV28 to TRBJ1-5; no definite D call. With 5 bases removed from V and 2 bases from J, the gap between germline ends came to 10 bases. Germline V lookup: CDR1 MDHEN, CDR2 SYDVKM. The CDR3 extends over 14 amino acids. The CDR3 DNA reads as TGTGCCAGCAGTCATGCAGTGGGCAATCAGCCCCAGCATTTT. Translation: CASSHAVGNQPQHF.

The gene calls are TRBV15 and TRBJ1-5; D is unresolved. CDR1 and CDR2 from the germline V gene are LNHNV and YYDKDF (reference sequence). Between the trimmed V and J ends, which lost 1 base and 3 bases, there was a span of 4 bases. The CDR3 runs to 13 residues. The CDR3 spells CATSRGYNQPQHF. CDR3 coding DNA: TGTGCCACCAGCAGAGGATACAATCAGCCCCAGCATTTT.

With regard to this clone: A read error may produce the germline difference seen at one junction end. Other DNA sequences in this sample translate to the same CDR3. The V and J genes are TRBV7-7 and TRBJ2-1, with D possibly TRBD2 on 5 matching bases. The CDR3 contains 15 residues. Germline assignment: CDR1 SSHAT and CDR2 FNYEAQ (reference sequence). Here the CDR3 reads CASSLAPGSYNEQFF. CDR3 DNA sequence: TGTGCTAGCAGTTTAGCGCCGGGCTCCTACAATGAGCAGTTCTTC.

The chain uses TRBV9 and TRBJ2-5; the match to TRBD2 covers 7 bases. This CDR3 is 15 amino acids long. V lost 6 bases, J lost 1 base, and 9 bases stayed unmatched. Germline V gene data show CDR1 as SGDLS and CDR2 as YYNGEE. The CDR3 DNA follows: TGTGCCAGCAATAGTTTCGGGGGGACCCAAGAGACCCAGTACTTC. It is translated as CASNSFGGTQETQYF.

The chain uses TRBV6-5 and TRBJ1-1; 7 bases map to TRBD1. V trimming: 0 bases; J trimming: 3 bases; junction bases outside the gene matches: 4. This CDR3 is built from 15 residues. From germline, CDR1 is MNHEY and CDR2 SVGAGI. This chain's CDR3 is CASSYSSGGYTEAFF. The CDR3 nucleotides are TGTGCCAGCAGTTACTCGTCAGGGGGGTACACTGAAGCTTTCTTT.

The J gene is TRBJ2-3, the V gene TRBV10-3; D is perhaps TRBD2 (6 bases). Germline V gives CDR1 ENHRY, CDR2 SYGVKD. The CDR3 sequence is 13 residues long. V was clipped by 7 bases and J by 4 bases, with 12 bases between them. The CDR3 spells CAITPGVADTQYF. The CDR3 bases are TGTGCCATCACGCCGGGAGTAGCAGATACGCAGTATTTT.

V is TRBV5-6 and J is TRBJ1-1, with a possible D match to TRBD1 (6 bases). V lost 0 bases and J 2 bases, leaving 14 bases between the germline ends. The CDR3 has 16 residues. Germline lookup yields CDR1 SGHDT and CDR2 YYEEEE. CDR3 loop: CASSLAVWGLNTEAFF. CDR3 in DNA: TGTGCCAGCAGCTTGGCAGTTTGGGGGCTTAACACTGAAGCTTTCTTT.

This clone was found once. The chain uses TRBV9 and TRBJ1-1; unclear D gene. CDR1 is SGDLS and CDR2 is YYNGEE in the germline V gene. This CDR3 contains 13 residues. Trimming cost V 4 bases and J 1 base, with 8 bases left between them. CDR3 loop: CASSIRPNTEAFF. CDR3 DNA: TGTGCCAGCAGCATCCGTCCGAACACTGAAGCTTTCTTT.

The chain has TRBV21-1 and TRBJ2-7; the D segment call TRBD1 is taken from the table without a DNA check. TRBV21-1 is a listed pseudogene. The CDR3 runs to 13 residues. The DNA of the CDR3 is TGTGCCAGCATTTGGGACACCTGCTACGAGCAGTACTTC. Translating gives CASIWDTCYEQYF.

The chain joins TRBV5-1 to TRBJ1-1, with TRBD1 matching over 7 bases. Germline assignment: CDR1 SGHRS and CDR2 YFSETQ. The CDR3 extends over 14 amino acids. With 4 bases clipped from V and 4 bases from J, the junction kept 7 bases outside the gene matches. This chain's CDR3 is CASSITGVGTEAFF. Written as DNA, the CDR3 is TGCGCCAGCAGCATAACAGGGGTTGGCACTGAAGCTTTCTTT.

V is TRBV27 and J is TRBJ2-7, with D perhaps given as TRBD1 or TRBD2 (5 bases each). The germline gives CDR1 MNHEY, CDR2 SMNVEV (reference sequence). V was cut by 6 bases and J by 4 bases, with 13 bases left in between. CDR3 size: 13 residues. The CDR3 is CASRRDLEYEQYF. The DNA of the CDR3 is TGTGCCAGCAGAAGGGACCTTGAATACGAGCAGTACTTC.

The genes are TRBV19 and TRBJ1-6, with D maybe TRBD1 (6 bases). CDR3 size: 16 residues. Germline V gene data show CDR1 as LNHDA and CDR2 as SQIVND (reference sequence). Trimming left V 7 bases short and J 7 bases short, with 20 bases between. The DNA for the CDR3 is TGTGCCAGTATTTTAAATCGGGGACATCAGAATTCACCCCTCCACTTT. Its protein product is CASILNRGHQNSPLHF. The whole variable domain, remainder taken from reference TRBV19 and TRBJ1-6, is DGGITQSPKYLFRKEGQNVTLSCEQNLNHDAMYWYRQDPGQGLRLIYYSQIVNDFQKGDIAEGYSVSREKKESFPLTVTSAQKNPTAFYLCASILNRGHQNSPLHFGNGTRLTVT.

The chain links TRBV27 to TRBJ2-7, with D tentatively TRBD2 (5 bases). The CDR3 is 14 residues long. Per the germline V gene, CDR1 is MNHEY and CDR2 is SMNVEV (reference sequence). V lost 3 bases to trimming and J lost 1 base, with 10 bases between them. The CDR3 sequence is CASSFWGDSYEQYF. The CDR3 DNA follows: TGTGCCAGCAGTTTCTGGGGAGATTCCTACGAGCAGTACTTC.

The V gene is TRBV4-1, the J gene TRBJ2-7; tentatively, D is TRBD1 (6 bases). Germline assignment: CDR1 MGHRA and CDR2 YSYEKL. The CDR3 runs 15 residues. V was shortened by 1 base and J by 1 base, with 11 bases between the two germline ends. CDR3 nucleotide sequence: TGCGCCAGCAGCCAAGGGGTCGGACAGTCCTACGAGCAGTACTTC. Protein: CASSQGVGQSYEQYF.

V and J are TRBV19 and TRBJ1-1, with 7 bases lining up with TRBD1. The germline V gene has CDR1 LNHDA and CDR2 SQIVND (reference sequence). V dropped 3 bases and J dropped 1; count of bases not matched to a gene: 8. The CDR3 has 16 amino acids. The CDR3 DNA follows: TGTGCCAGTAGTATTAGTCGCCGGGACAGGAACACTGAAGCTTTCTTT. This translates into CASSISRRDRNTEAFF.

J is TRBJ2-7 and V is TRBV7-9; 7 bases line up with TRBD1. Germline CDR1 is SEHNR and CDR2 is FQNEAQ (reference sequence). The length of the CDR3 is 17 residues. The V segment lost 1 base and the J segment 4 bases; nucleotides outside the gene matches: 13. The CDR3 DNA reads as TGTGCCAGCAGCTTAGGGGCCCCGAAGGGGGCCAGGTACGAGCAGTACTTC. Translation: CASSLGAPKGARYEQYF.

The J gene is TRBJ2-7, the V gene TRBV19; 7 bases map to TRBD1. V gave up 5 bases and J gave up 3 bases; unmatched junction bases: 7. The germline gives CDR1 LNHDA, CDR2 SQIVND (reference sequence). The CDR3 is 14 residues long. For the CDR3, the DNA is TGTGCCAGTAGTGATCGGACAGGCCTCTACGAGCAGTACTTC. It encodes CASSDRTGLYEQYF.

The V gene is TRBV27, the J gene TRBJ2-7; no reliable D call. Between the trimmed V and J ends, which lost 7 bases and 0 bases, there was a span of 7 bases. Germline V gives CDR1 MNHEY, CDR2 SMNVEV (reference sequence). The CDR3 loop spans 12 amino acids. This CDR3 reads CASMGSSYEQYF. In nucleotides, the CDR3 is TGTGCCAGCATGGGAAGCTCCTACGAGCAGTACTTC.

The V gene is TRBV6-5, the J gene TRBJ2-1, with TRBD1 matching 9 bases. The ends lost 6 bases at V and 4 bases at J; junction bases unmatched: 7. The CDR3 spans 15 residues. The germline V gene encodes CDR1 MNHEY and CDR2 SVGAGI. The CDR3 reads CASSRGTGTYNEQFF. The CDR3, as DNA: TGTGCCAGCAGCCGCGGGACAGGGACTTACAATGAGCAGTTCTTC.

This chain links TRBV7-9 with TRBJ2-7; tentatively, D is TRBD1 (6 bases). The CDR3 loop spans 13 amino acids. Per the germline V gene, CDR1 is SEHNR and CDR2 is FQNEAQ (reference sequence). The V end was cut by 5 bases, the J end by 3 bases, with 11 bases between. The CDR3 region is CASSPGTYYEQYF. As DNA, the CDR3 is TGTGCCAGCAGCCCCGGGACATACTACGAGCAGTACTTC.

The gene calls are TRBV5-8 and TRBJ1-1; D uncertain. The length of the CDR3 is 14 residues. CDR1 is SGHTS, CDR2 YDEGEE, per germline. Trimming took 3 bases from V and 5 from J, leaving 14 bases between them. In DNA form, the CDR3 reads TGTGCCAGCAGCTCGGGTCTCGCCTGGACTGAAGCTTTCTTT. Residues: CASSSGLAWTEAFF.

CDR3 nucleotides: TGTGCCTGGATGACAGGGGCCAGCTCCTACAATGAGCAGTTCTTC. Translated: CAWMTGASSYNEQFF. The genes are TRBV30 and TRBJ2-1; 8 bases align to TRBD1. Trimming cost V 4 bases and J 0 bases; bases outside gene matches: 5. The CDR3 has 15 residues. Germline V gene sequence: CDR1 GTSNPN, CDR2 SVGIG (reference sequence).

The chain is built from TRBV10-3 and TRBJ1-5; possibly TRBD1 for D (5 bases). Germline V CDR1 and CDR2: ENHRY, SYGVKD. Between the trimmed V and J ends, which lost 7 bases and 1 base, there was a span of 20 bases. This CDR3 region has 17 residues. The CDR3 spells CAITGGGRQGSNQPQHF. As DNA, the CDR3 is TGTGCCATCACGGGGGGAGGGAGGCAGGGAAGCAATCAGCCCCAGCATTTT.

The CDR3 is CASSNATGYTEAFF. The CDR3 DNA follows: TGCGCCAGCAGCAATGCGACAGGGTATACTGAAGCTTTCTTT. This chain uses TRBV5-1 with TRBJ1-1, with 7 bases lining up with TRBD1. Germline trimming cut 4 bases from V and 5 bases from J; bases unmatched to any gene: 8. The length of the CDR3 is 14 residues. Germline CDR1 is SGHRS and CDR2 is YFSETQ.

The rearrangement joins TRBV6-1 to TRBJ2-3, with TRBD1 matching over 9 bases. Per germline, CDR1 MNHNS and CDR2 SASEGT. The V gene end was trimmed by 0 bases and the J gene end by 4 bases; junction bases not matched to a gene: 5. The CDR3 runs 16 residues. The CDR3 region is CASSEALTGGSDTQYF. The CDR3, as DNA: TGTGCCAGCAGTGAAGCGCTAACAGGGGGCTCAGATACGCAGTATTTT.

The CDR3 sequence: CATKWDPNYNEQFF. The DNA for the CDR3 is TGTGCCACCAAGTGGGACCCCAACTACAATGAGCAGTTCTTC. The chain employs TRBV27 and TRBJ2-1, with D perhaps assigned TRBD1 or TRBD2 (5 bases each). The CDR3 runs 14 residues. Germline loops: CDR1 MNHEY, CDR2 SMNVEV (reference sequence). V gave up 10 bases and J gave up 3 bases, with 16 bases separating them.

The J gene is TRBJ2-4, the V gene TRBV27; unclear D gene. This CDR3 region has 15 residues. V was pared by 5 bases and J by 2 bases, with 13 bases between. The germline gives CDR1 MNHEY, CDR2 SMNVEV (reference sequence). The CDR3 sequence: CASSPGGGTKNIQYF. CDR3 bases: TGTGCCAGCAGTCCCGGTGGTGGGACCAAAAACATTCAGTACTTC.

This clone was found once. CDR3 nucleotide sequence: TGTGCCAGCAGCTTAATCGGGGAACGGAACGTCCTGACTTTC. Its protein product is CASSLIGERNVLTF. V is TRBV5-4 and J is TRBJ2-6, with TRBD2 as a possible D gene (5 bases). V lost 2 bases to trimming and J lost 10 bases, with 13 bases between them. Germline V lookup: CDR1 SGHNT, CDR2 YYREEE (reference sequence). CDR3 length: 14 residues.

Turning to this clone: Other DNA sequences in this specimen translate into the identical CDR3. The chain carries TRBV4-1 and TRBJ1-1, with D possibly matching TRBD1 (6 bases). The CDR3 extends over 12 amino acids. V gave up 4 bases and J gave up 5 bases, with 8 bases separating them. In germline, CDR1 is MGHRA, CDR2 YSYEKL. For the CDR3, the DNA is TGCGCCAGCAGCCGCGGACAGACTGAAGCTTTCTTT. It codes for CASSRGQTEAFF.